The rows below give T cell receptor beta chains drawn from one sample of a study of PD-L1 blockade in urothelial cancer. Assay: immunoSEQ multiplex PCR; the TCRdb copy retains only in-frame clones and omits some. The data contain 85,000 to 95,000 clones, 90% of them singletons. The sample here was PBMCs, taken around atezolizumab (anti-PD-L1) treatment. The receptors were gathered from a man aged 60 to 75 with urothelial cancer. The CDR3 runs from the conserved cysteine through the conserved F or W. A D gene is named only where the DNA matches it firmly. The size of a clone is reported for some rows only, either as once, few or many, or as a class for expanded clones.

D: -
size: -
V: TRBV28
J: TRBJ2-1
DNA: TGTGCCAGCAGTTCTAAGTACAATGAGCAGTTCTTC
CDR3: CASSSKYNEQFF

D: TRBD2
size: -
V: TRBV5-4
J: TRBJ2-1
DNA: TGTGCCAGCAGCACACACGAACTAGCGGGGGATTACAATGAGCAGTTCTTC
CDR3: CASSTHELAGDYNEQFF

D: TRBD2
size: -
V: TRBV28
J: TRBJ2-7
DNA: TGTGCCAGCAGTTTGCTAGCGGGACCCGGGCAGTACTTC
CDR3: CASSLLAGPGQYF

D: -
size: -
V: TRBV30
J: TRBJ1-1
DNA: TGTGCCTGGAGTGCCCTTACCTCACAGGGCGGGGGAAAGGGCACTGAAGCTTTCTTT
CDR3: CAWSALTSQGGGKGTEAFF

D: TRBD2
size: once
V: TRBV7-9
J: TRBJ2-5
DNA: TGTGCCAGCAGCCGACTCACTAGCGGCCAAGAGACCCAGTACTTC
CDR3: CASSRLTSGQETQYF

D: -
size: -
V: TRBV4-2
J: TRBJ1-1
DNA: TGTGCCAGCAGCCAAGGTAGTATAGTGGAAGCTTTCTTT
CDR3: CASSQGSIVEAFF

D: -
size: -
V: TRBV19
J: TRBJ1-6
DNA: TGTGCCAGTAGGACCGGGAACAATTCACCCCTCCACTTT
CDR3: CASRTGNNSPLHF

D: TRBD1
size: -
V: TRBV4-1
J: TRBJ2-6
DNA: TGCGCCAGCAGCCAGGGTCCCGGGACAGGGACTGGGGCCAACGTCCTGACTTTC
CDR3: CASSQGPGTGTGANVLTF

D: -
size: -
V: TRBV10-2
J: TRBJ2-5
DNA: TGCGCCAGCAGTGCGGGGAAGTCCCCTTGGCAAGAGACCCAGTACTTC
CDR3: CASSAGKSPWQETQYF

D: TRBD2
size: -
V: TRBV4-3
J: TRBJ2-1
DNA: TGCGCCAGCAGCCAAGATTGGGGACTAGCCTCCAATGAGCAGTTCTTC
CDR3: CASSQDWGLASNEQFF

D: TRBD1
size: -
V: TRBV5-1
J: TRBJ1-1
DNA: TGCGCCAGCAGCCCGAGTATCCCTACAGGGGTGGGGGTGAACACTGAAGCTTTCTTT
CDR3: CASSPSIPTGVGVNTEAFF

D: TRBD1
size: -
V: TRBV5-4
J: TRBJ1-2
DNA: TGTGCCAGCAGCTTTTGGACAGGGAGGGGAGTTTATGGCTACACCTTC
CDR3: CASSFWTGRGVYGYTF

D: TRBD2
size: -
V: TRBV9
J: TRBJ2-7
DNA: TGTGCCAGCAGCGCCCTGACTAGCGGATACTACGAGCAGTACTTC
CDR3: CASSALTSGYYEQYF

D: -
size: -
V: TRBV7-2
J: TRBJ1-1
DNA: TGTGCCAGCAGCTTAAGAGAGAACACTGAAGCTTTCTTT
CDR3: CASSLRENTEAFF

D: TRBD1
size: -
V: TRBV6-6
J: TRBJ2-7
DNA: TGTGCCAGCAGCTACCAGACAGGGCAATACGAGCAGTACTTC
CDR3: CASSYQTGQYEQYF

D: -
size: -
V: TRBV25-1
J: TRBJ1-3
DNA: TGTGCCAGCAGTGAATTAGGGGGATCAGGAAACACCATATATTTT
CDR3: CASSELGGSGNTIYF

D: TRBD1
size: once
V: TRBV27
J: TRBJ1-2
DNA: TGTGCCAGCAGTTTATCGCGGACAGGGGGGCGAATGGTCTATGGCTACACCTTC
CDR3: CASSLSRTGGRMVYGYTF

D: -
size: -
V: TRBV6-1
J: TRBJ1-1
DNA: TGTGCCAGCAGTGAACCCGGGACATATCCTGAAGCTTTCTTT
CDR3: CASSEPGTYPEAFF

D: -
size: -
V: TRBV28
J: TRBJ1-1
DNA: TGTGCCAGCAGTGGTCTGGGTGTGGGCAGGAACACTGAAGCTTTCTTT
CDR3: CASSGLGVGRNTEAFF

D: -
size: -
V: TRBV4-3
J: TRBJ2-3
DNA: TGCGCCAGCAGCCAAGAATGGACTCCGCAGGGGTCAGATACGCAGTATTTT
CDR3: CASSQEWTPQGSDTQYF

D: TRBD2
size: -
V: TRBV5-1
J: TRBJ2-3
DNA: TGCGCCAGCAGCGTATCGGGGGGGCAGGCGAATACGCAGTATTTT
CDR3: CASSVSGGQANTQYF

D: -
size: few
V: TRBV11-2
J: TRBJ2-3
DNA: TGTGCCAGCAGCTTATATCTAGGCACAGATACGCAGTATTTT
CDR3: CASSLYLGTDTQYF

D: TRBD1
size: -
V: TRBV29-1
J: TRBJ1-2
DNA: TGCAGCGTAGGGGACAGGGGGAGTGACTATGGCTACACCTTC
CDR3: CSVGDRGSDYGYTF

D: -
size: -
V: TRBV2
J: TRBJ1-3
DNA: TGTGCCAGCAGTGCTCAGGGGAGCTCTGGAAACACCATATATTTT
CDR3: CASSAQGSSGNTIYF

D: -
size: -
V: TRBV11-1
J: TRBJ2-7
DNA: TGTGCCAGCAGCTCGTCCCAGGGCGAGCAGTACTTC
CDR3: CASSSSQGEQYF

D: -
size: -
V: TRBV30
J: TRBJ2-5
DNA: TGTGCCTCCGGGGGATTAGAGACCCAGTACTTC
CDR3: CASGGLETQYF

D: TRBD1
size: -
V: TRBV5-1
J: TRBJ2-7
DNA: TGCGCCAGCAGCTTGGACTACAGGGGAGCCCACGAGCAGTACTTC
CDR3: CASSLDYRGAHEQYF

D: -
size: -
V: TRBV6-1
J: TRBJ1-2
DNA: TGTGCCAGCAGTCTCCGGGGGGGGGATAAGGGCTACACCTTC
CDR3: CASSLRGGDKGYTF

D: -
size: -
V: TRBV10-3
J: TRBJ1-1
DNA: TGTGCCACTACTCGCGGGGGCCCGATCGCTGAAGCTTTCTTT
CDR3: CATTRGGPIAEAFF

D: -
size: once
V: TRBV10-1
J: TRBJ2-7
DNA: TGCGCCAGGGGAGGCAGGGCAGCTATCTACGAGCAGTACTTC
CDR3: CARGGRAAIYEQYF

D: -
size: few
V: TRBV7-2
J: TRBJ2-7
DNA: TGTGCCAGCAGCTTAGAGGGTCGGGCGGGCACCTACGAGCAGTACTTC
CDR3: CASSLEGRAGTYEQYF

D: TRBD2
size: -
V: TRBV2
J: TRBJ2-1
DNA: TGTGCCAGCAGTGTAGTACGGGAGGGCCGAGGAGAGCAGTTCTTC
CDR3: CASSVVREGRGEQFF

D: -
size: -
V: TRBV6-4
J: TRBJ1-2
DNA: TGTGCCAGCAGTGACGGGGGCTCCAACTATGGCTACACCTTC
CDR3: CASSDGGSNYGYTF

D: -
size: -
V: TRBV2
J: TRBJ1-4
DNA: TGTGCCAGCAAGGCAGGGACAACTAATGAAAAACTGTTTTTT
CDR3: CASKAGTTNEKLFF

D: -
size: -
V: TRBV6-5
J: TRBJ1-2
DNA: TGTGCCAGCAGTACAGGGAACTATGGCTACACCTTC
CDR3: CASSTGNYGYTF

D: TRBD2
size: -
V: TRBV7-2
J: TRBJ2-3
DNA: TGTGCCAGCAGCTCTCGTGGGGGAGGGAGCACAGATACGCAGTATTTT
CDR3: CASSSRGGGSTDTQYF

D: TRBD1
size: -
V: TRBV4-3
J: TRBJ2-7
DNA: TGCGCCAGCAGCCGTGGACAGGGGTACGAGCAGTACTTC
CDR3: CASSRGQGYEQYF

D: -
size: -
V: TRBV7-2
J: TRBJ2-6
DNA: TGTGCCAGCAGCCCCGGGAGCTCTGGGGCCAACGTCCTGACTTTC
CDR3: CASSPGSSGANVLTF

D: -
size: -
V: TRBV7-9
J: TRBJ2-7
DNA: TGTGCCAGCAGCTTAGATGCAGGGGCTTTTGGGCAGTACTTC
CDR3: CASSLDAGAFGQYF

D: -
size: -
V: TRBV9
J: TRBJ2-2
DNA: TGTGCCAGCAGCGTCACGAGCGGTTCCACCGGGGAGCTGTTTTTT
CDR3: CASSVTSGSTGELFF

D: TRBD1
size: -
V: TRBV6-1
J: TRBJ2-7
DNA: TGTGCCAGCAGTGAAATAGGGACAGGACCCTACGAGCAGTACTTC
CDR3: CASSEIGTGPYEQYF

D: TRBD1
size: -
V: TRBV18
J: TRBJ1-2
DNA: TGTGCCAGCTCACCATCGACAGGGGGCGCAGGTATTGGCTACACCTTC
CDR3: CASSPSTGGAGIGYTF

D: -
size: -
V: TRBV4-1
J: TRBJ1-5
DNA: TGCGCCAGCAGCCAAGTGGCGGGACTCAATCAGCCCCAGCATTTT
CDR3: CASSQVAGLNQPQHF

D: -
size: -
V: TRBV11-3
J: TRBJ2-3
DNA: TGTGCCAGCAGCTTACGCCGGGGGAGTACAGATACGCAGTATTTT
CDR3: CASSLRRGSTDTQYF

D: -
size: -
V: TRBV28
J: TRBJ1-3
DNA: TGTGCCAGTACCCTGAGCTCTGGAAACACCATATATTTT
CDR3: CASTLSSGNTIYF

D: -
size: -
V: TRBV11-2
J: TRBJ2-1
DNA: TGTGCCAGCAGCTTATCCCCAAACAATGAGCAGTTCTTC
CDR3: CASSLSPNNEQFF

D: TRBD1
size: -
V: TRBV7-6
J: TRBJ2-2
DNA: TGTGCCACTTACAGGGGGCGCGTGGAGACCGGGGAGCTGTTTTTT
CDR3: CATYRGRVETGELFF

D: -
size: -
V: TRBV7-8
J: TRBJ2-1
DNA: TGTGCCAGCAGCTTTCGTGGCGGAAGCTCCTACAATGAGCAGTTCTTC
CDR3: CASSFRGGSSYNEQFF

D: TRBD1
size: -
V: TRBV27
J: TRBJ2-3
DNA: TGTGCCAGCAGTTTTGGGCAGGGGGCGTATACGCAGTATTTT
CDR3: CASSFGQGAYTQYF

D: TRBD1
size: -
V: TRBV5-1
J: TRBJ2-7
DNA: TGCGCCAGCAGCAGGGGACAGGGCTACGAGCAGTACTTC
CDR3: CASSRGQGYEQYF

D: -
size: -
V: TRBV5-4
J: TRBJ2-5
DNA: TGTGCCAGCAGCTTGGGGGCAGGGGACCAAGAGACCCAGTACTTC
CDR3: CASSLGAGDQETQYF

D: TRBD1
size: -
V: TRBV5-4
J: TRBJ2-4
DNA: TGTGCCAGCAGCTCCCGAGGACAGGGGGCGAAGGAAAACATTCAGTACTTC
CDR3: CASSSRGQGAKENIQYF

D: -
size: -
V: TRBV11-1
J: TRBJ2-7
DNA: TGTGCCAGCAGCCCAACCGAGACTGGCACCTACGAGCAGTACTTC
CDR3: CASSPTETGTYEQYF

D: -
size: -
V: TRBV10-3
J: TRBJ2-3
DNA: TGTGCCATCAGTGAGGTTTCGGATACGCAGTATTTT
CDR3: CAISEVSDTQYF